This section outlines one T cell receptor beta chain sequence together with its context. Authors' processing steps: Filtering differed since immunoSEQ provided only junctions, with no quality scores. Generated by immunoSEQ multiplex PCR, the TCRdb table keeps only in-frame clones and is missing some. That table supplies the V and J calls and clone size; D and trimming were determined from the DNA. Among approximately 2.5 million clones listed, more than 90% were seen once. Splitting of CD4+ cells produced CD45RA+ naive and CD45RA-negative memory subsets. V trimming: 1 base; J trimming: 4 bases; junction bases outside the gene matches: 4. This CDR3 is 15 amino acids long. Germline V CDR1 and CDR2: SGHRS, YFSETQ. The data were obtained in a study of shared clonotypes between healthy human individuals. For the study at large: CD4 naive and CD4 memory each took three plates per donor, while CD8 naive took two and CD8 memory one.

The sequence derives from a man aged 18 to 30 in good health. The chain joins TRBV5-1 to TRBJ2-3, with TRBD2 matching over 9 bases. The source material was naive CD4+ T cells sorted from blood. Subset specified: CD45RA+ positively selected. CDR3 sequence reads: CASSLLSGGADTQYF. Written as DNA, the CDR3 is TGCGCCAGCAGCTTGCTTAGCGGGGGCGCAGATACGCAGTATTTT.